The present T cell receptor beta chain was sequenced within a study of OX40 agonist ivuxolimab in advanced cancers. The CDR3 contains 17 residues. Unmatched junction bases numbered 8, after V lost 6 bases and J lost 1 base. Looked up from germline, CDR1 is SQVTM and CDR2 is ANQGSEA. With autoimmune disease history or systemic immunosuppression, patients were excluded. Sequencing was performed with immunoSEQ multiplex PCR; in TCRdb, only in-frame clones are kept and a portion is missing. This sample has 20,000 to 25,000 clones, with around 80% found just once. The gene calls are TRBV29-1 and TRBJ2-1, with 14 nucleotides matching TRBD2. The source is an adult with an advanced solid tumor such as melanoma, head and neck, liver or kidney cancer. The sample consisted of CD4+ or CD8+ T cells sorted from blood, taken in a trial of the OX40 agonist ivuxolimab. CDR3 region: CSVETSGRGRSYNEQFF. In DNA form, the CDR3 reads TGCAGCGTAGAGACTAGCGGGAGGGGTAGGTCCTACAATGAGCAGTTCTTC.